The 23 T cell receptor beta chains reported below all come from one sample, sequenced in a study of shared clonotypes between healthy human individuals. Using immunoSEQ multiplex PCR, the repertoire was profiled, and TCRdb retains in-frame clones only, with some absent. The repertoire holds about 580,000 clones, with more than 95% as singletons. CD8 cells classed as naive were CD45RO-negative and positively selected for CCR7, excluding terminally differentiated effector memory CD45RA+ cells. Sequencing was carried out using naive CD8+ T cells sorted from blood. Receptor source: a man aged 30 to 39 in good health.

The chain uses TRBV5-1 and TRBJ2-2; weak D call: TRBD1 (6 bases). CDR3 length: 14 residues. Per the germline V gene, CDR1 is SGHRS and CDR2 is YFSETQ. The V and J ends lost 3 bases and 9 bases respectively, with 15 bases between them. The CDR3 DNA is TGCGCCAGCAGCTCGGGACAAGGTGACCGGGAGCTGTTTTTT. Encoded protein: CASSSGQGDRELFF.

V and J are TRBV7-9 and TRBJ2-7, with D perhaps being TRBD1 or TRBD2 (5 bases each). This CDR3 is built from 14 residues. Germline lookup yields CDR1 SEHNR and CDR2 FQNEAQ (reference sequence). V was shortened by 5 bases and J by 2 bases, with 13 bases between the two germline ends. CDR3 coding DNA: TGTGCCAGCAGCCCAGGGACGGTCACCTACGAGCAGTACTTC. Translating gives CASSPGTVTYEQYF.

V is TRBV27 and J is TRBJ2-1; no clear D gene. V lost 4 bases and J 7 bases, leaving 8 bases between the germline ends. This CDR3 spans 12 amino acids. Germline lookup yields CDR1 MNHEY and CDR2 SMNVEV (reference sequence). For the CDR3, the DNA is TGTGCCAGCAGTTCCTTGAGGAATGAGCAGTTCTTC. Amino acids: CASSSLRNEQFF.

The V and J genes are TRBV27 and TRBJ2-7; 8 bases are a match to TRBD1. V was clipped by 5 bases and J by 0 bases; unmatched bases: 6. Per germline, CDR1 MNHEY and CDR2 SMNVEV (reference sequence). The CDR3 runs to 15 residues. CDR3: CASSPDRASSYEQYF. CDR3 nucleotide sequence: TGTGCCAGCAGTCCGGACAGGGCCAGCTCCTACGAGCAGTACTTC.

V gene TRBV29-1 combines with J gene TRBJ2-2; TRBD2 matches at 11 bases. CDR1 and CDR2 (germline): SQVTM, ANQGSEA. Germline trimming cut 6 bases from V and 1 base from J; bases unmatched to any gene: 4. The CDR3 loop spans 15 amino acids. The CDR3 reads CSVGLADKNTGELFF. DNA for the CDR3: TGCAGCGTGGGACTAGCGGACAAGAACACCGGGGAGCTGTTTTTT.

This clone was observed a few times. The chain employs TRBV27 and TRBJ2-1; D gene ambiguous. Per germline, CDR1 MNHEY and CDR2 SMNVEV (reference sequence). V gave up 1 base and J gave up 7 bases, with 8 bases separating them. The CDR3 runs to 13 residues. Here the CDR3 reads CASSLWLGNEQFF. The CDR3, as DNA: TGTGCCAGCAGTTTATGGCTAGGGAATGAGCAGTTCTTC.

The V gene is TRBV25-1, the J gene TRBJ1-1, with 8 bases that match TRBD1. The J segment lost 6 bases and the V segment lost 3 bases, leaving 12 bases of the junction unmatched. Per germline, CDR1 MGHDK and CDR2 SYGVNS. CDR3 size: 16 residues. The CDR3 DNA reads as TGTGCCAGCAGTGACCCAAGGACAGGGACGGGACCTGAAGCTTTCTTT. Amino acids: CASSDPRTGTGPEAFF.

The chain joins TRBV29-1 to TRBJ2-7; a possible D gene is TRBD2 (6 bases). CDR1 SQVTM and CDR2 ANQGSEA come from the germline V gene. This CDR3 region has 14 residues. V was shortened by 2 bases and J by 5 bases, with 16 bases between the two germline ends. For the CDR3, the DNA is TGCAGCGTTGAAAGGGGAGGTGGCACCAACGAGCAGTACTTC. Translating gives CSVERGGGTNEQYF.

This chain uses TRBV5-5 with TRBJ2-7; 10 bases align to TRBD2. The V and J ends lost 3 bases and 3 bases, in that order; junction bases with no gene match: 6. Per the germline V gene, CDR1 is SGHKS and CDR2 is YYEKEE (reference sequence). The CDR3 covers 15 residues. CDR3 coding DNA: TGTGCCAGCAGCTGGGGGACTAGCGAGAACTACGAGCAGTACTTC. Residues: CASSWGTSENYEQYF.

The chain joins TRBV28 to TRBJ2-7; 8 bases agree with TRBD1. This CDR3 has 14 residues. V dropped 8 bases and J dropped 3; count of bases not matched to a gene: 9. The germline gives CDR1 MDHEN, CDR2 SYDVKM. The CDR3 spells CASFHGGQGYEQYF. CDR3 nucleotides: TGTGCCAGCTTCCATGGAGGACAGGGCTACGAGCAGTACTTC.

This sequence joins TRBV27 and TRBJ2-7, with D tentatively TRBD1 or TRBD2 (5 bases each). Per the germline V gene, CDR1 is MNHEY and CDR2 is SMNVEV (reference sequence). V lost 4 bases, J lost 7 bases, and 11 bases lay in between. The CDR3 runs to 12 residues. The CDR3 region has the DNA TGTGCCAGCAGTTCCCCCTGGGGGGAGCAGTACTTC. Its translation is CASSSPWGEQYF.

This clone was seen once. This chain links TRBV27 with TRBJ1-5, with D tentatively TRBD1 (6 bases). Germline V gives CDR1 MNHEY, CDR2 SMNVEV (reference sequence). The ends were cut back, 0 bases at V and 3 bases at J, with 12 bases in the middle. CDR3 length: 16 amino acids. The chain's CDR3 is CASSLSYTGFNQPQHF. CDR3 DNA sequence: TGTGCCAGCAGTTTATCATACACAGGGTTCAATCAGCCCCAGCATTTT.

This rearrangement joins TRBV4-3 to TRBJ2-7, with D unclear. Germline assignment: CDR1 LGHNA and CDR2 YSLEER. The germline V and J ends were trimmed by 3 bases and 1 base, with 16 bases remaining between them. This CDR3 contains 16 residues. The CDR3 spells CASSQNPHPASYEQYF. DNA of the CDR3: TGCGCCAGCAGCCAGAACCCCCACCCAGCATCCTACGAGCAGTACTTC.

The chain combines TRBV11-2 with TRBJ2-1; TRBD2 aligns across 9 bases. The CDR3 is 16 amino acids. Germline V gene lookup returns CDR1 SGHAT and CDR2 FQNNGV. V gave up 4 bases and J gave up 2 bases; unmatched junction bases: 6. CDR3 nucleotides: TGTGCCAGCAGCTCACCGGGCGGGAGGGCCTACAATGAGCAGTTCTTC. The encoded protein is CASSSPGGRAYNEQFF.

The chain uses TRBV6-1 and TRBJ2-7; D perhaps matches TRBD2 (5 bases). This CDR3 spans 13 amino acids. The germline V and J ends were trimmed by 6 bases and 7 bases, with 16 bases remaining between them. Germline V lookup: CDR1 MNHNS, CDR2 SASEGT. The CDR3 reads CASSAIRWEEQYF. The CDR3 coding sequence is TGTGCCAGCAGCGCTATTCGTTGGGAGGAGCAGTACTTC.

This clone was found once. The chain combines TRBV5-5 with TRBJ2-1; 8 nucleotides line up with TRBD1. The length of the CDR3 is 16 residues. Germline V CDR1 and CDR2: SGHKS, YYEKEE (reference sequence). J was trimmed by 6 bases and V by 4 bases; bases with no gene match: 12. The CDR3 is CASSATRGQIPNEQFF. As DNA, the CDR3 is TGTGCCAGCAGCGCCACCAGGGGGCAGATCCCCAATGAGCAGTTCTTC.

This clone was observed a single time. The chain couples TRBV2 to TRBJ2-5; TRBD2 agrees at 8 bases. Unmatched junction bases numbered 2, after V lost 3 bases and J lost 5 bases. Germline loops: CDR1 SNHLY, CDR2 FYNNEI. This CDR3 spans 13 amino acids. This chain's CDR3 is CASSDPGGETQYF. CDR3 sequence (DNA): TGTGCCAGCAGTGACCCGGGGGGGGAGACCCAGTACTTC.

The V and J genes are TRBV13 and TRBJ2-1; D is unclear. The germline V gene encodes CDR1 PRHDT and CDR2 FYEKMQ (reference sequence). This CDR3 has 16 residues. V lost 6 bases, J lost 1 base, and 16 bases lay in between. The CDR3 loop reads CASRPDTHSSYNEQFF. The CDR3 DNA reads TGTGCCAGCAGGCCCGACACCCACTCATCCTACAATGAGCAGTTCTTC.

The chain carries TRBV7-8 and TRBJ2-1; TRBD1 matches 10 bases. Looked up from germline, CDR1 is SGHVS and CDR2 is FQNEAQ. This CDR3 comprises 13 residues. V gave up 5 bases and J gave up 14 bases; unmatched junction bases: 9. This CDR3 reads CASSLEGQGYEFF. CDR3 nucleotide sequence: TGTGCCAGCAGCCTAGAGGGACAGGGGTATGAGTTCTTC.

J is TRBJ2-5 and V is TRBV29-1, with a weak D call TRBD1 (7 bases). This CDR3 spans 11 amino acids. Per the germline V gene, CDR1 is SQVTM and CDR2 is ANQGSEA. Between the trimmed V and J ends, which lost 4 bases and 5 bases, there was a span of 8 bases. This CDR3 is CSVAGGETQYF. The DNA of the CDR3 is TGCAGCGTTGCAGGGGGGGAGACCCAGTACTTC.

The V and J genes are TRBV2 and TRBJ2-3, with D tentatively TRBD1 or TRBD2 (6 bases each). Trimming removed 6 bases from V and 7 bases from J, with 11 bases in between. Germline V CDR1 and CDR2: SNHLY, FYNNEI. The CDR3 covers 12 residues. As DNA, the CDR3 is TGTGCCAGCAGGGGGGGCTATCATACGCAGTATTTT. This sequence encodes CASRGGYHTQYF.

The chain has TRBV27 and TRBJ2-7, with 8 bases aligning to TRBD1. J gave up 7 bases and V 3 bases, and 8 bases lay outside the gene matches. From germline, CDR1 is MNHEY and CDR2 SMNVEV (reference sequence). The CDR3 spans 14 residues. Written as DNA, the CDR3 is TGTGCCAGCAGTTTGTGGACAGGGCCCTCTGAGCAGTACTTC. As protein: CASSLWTGPSEQYF.

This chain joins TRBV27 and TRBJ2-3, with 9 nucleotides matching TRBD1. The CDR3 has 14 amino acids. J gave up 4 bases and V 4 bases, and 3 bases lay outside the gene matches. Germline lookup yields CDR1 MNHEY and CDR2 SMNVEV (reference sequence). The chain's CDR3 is CASSWDRVPDTQYF. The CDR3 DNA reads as TGTGCCAGCAGTTGGGACAGGGTACCAGATACGCAGTATTTT.